This T cell receptor beta chain appears in the sequencing data of a study of shared clonotypes between healthy human individuals (dated by TCRdb to 2019 to 2021). Context from the whole study: The cohort comprised a couple of women and a few men aged 18 to 49 years. For each donor, CD4 naive and CD4 memory were each given three plates, CD8 naive was given two plates, and CD8 memory was given one plate. The study deeply sequenced blood TCR repertoires of five healthy adults to estimate repertoire size and the extent of clonotype sharing between individuals. Libraries were prepared and TCR repertoires were sequenced by different laboratories using diverse techniques, in order to increase sequencing depth and limit assay-specific biases. Per donor, leukapheresis produced somewhere between about 0.94 and 9 billion PBMCs.

Using the deep immunoSEQ assay, TCR CDR3 regions were amplified from genomic DNA by multiplex PCR. Genomic DNA extracted from each cell subset was distributed evenly over all wells of several immunoSEQ 96-well plates, and each plate served as one replicate. For sorted subsets, about 0.2 ug genomic DNA, equal to tens of thousands of T cell genomes, was loaded into each replicate PCR. The purified libraries were quantified using a Qubit 3.0 fluorometer, sized with a Bioanalyzer 2100, and then quantified again using the KAPA Library Quantification kit. Every immunoSEQ 96-well plate was sequenced on a dedicated single-read 150-cycle Illumina NextSeq 550 flow cell. The authors' pipeline ran thus. Because only junctional sequences without quality scores were contained in the immunoSEQ output, filtering matching that applied to full-length reads could not be performed. Sequences were annotated with PyIR, a Python wrapper for IgBLAST v1.9, and V/J genes and CDR3 were assigned using IMGT germline references. Reads with weak V/J assignments (E-value above 1e-6), missing CDR3, stop codons, out-of-frame junctions, or ambiguous translated residues were removed. V3J clonotypes were defined by identical inferred V gene, J gene, and CDR3 amino acid sequence. To compute the percentage overlap between repertoires, the number of shared unique clonotypes was divided by the size of the smaller repertoire. Three approaches were used to assess repertoire richness: RTK rarefaction, the Chao1 estimator, and Recon v2.1 estimates of unobserved clonotypes. Generation probabilities were computed with OLGA for all TCRbeta clonotypes obtained by the gDNA method from a handful of donors. TCRdb obtained this table from immuneACCESS and retained in-frame rearrangements with V and J assigned. These tables miss some clones; where compared with another copy, unresolved V genes account for less than half of the shortfall, and the remainder is unexplained. That table gives V, J and clone size, and the DNA gave D and trimming. Recorded for this sample are 980,000 or so clones; around 80% of them occurred a single time. The ten largest clones take up roughly 1.5% of the sample.

As regards this clone: Its specific antigen is unknown. Per-base qualities were not stored, and no clone one base away is much larger. The sample holds other DNA sequences that translate to the same CDR3.

The germline V gene (reference sequence) gives CDR1 as DFQATT and CDR2 as SNEGSKA. Reading from cysteine to phenylalanine, the CDR3 counts 11 amino acids. Only the CDR3 DNA is retained, 33 bases long and in frame from the first base. Deletion took 5 bases off V and 7 bases off J, with a span of 12 bases between the germline ends. General conclusions and limits of the study: Larger estimated clonotype richness was generally found for naive subsets than for memory subsets. When a handful of donors were compared, the shared fraction of clonotypes was about 5% for naive CD4, approximately 3.3% for naive CD8, roughly 2.5% for memory CD4, and about 0.36% for memory CD8. The genetic and exposure-history diversity represented was limited by the small number of donors. Higher generation probabilities were observed for clonotypes shared by all four sorted-subset donors than for non-shared clonotypes. Sampling was restricted to blood, and TCR repertoires in tissue are likely to differ from TCR repertoires in blood. Pairwise subsampling led to the expectation that sequencing depth would affect the degree of clonotype sharing among donors. Incomplete sequencing was indicated by rarefaction of sorted-subset datasets, despite the large sequencing depth.

Healthy HIV-negative adults with no recently reported acute infections or vaccinations were included as donors. Only Caucasian adults living in Nashville, Tennessee, USA were represented among the donors. CD4+ T cells were enriched through magnetic negative selection, after which naive cells were positively selected on CD45RA and the remaining negative fraction served as the memory subset. Blood was collected by leukapheresis, and PBMCs were isolated by Ficoll-Histopaque density gradient centrifugation and then cryopreserved in liquid nitrogen vapor phase. Analytical flow cytometry was used to check the purity and quantity of each magnetically sorted T cell population. From each sorted fraction, genomic DNA was isolated and quantified by UV absorbance on a Nanodrop 2000c.

The sequenced material came from memory CD4+ T cells sorted from blood. The sample's cell subset or site label, decoded: CD45RA-negative fraction. This receptor was obtained from a man aged 18 to 30 in good health. Recombination connected TRBV20-1 to TRBJ2-7; the D gene lacks a confident call. CDR3 loop: CSAGFWDEQYF. The DNA reads as follows: TGCAGTGCTGGCTTTTGGGATGAGCAGTACTTC.